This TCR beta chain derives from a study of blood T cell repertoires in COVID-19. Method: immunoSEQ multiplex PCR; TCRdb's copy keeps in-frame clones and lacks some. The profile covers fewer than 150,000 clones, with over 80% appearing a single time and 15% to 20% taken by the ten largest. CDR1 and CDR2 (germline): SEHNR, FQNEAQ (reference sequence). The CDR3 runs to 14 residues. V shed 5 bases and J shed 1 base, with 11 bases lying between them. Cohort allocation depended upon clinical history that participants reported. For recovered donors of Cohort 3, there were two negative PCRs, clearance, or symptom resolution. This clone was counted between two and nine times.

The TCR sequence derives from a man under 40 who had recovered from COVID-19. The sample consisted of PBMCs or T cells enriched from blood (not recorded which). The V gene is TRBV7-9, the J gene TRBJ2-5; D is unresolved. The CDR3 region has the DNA TGTGCCAGCAGCCTCGAGCGAGGCCAAGAGACCCAGTACTTC. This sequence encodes CASSLERGQETQYF.